This T cell receptor beta chain derives from a study of cytomegalovirus exposure and HLA in healthy donors. Points from the study as a whole: A later analysis reportedly identified an Asian-associated ancestry cluster as carrying fewer N-insertions than the approximately 670-donor mean. Later analysis indicated greater clonal expansion among HLA-associated TCR beta chains than among equally common other chains. The study listed roughly 150 cytomegalovirus-associated TCR beta chains.

Donors had nominal health at sampling but likely had unrecorded immune exposures. PCR used 60 Vbeta primers and 13 Jbeta primers. Some clones are missing from TCRdb's copy, which holds only in-frame ones; the method was immunoSEQ multiplex PCR. The data hold 80,000 or so clones, with roughly 80% observed a single time. Only one count was recorded for this clone. The antigen is unknown. Germline values: CDR1 SNHLY, CDR2 FYNNEI. CDR3 size: 17 residues. V lost 2 bases and J lost 9; bases outside the gene matches: 7. The rearrangement links TRBV2 to TRBJ2-1; 16 positions match TRBD2. The sequenced sample was PBMCs. The clonotype comes from a woman in her forties in good health and CMV-seronegative. The CDR3 is CASSEKGLAGGPGEQFF. The CDR3 bases are TGTGCCAGCAGTGAAAAGGGACTAGCGGGAGGGCCAGGTGAGCAGTTCTTC.